The 12 T cell receptor beta chains given below trace back to one sample, sequenced in a study of cytomegalovirus exposure and HLA in healthy donors. This PCR relied on a set of 60 Vbeta primers and 13 Jbeta primers. Data came from immunoSEQ multiplex PCR; TCRdb stores just in-frame clones and leaves some out. The profile shows 300,000 or so clones, roughly four fifths of them singletons. Sequencing was done on a sample of PBMCs. The receptors stem from a woman in her thirties or forties in good health and CMV-seropositive.

This chain joins TRBV5-6 and TRBJ1-1; no reliable D call. The V and J ends lost 4 bases and 0 bases respectively, with 13 bases between them. CDR1 and CDR2 (germline): SGHDT, YYEEEE. The CDR3 totals 15 residues. The CDR3 region has the DNA TGTGCCAGCAGCCGGACCTCGGGGATGAACACTGAAGCTTTCTTT. The encoded protein is CASSRTSGMNTEAFF.

The chain couples TRBV29-1 to TRBJ2-7; TRBD1 might be the D (6 bases). The CDR3 is made up of 14 amino acids. Trimming shortened V by 4 bases and J by 2 bases, and 15 bases separated the two germline ends. CDR1 SQVTM and CDR2 ANQGSEA come from the germline V gene. The CDR3 DNA sequence: TGCAGCGTTGTCCAACAGGGACCCCCCTACGAGCAGTACTTC. Amino acid sequence: CSVVQQGPPYEQYF.

The CDR3 protein is CASSLPRRNTIYF. CDR3 in DNA: TGTGCCAGCAGTTTACCGCGGAGAAACACCATATATTTT. V usage is TRBV28 and J usage is TRBJ1-3; D is ambiguous. V lost 2 bases and J lost 5, with 7 bases in between. This CDR3 contains 13 residues. Germline CDR1 reads MDHEN; CDR2 reads SYDVKM. Looking up the rest from reference TRBV28 and TRBJ1-3 gives the full variable domain: DVKVTQSSRYLVKRTGEKVFLECVQDMDHENMFWYRQDPGLGLRLIYFSYDVKMKEKGDIPEGYSVSREKKERFSLILESASTNQTSMYLCASSLPRRNTIYFGEGSWLTVV.

The chain uses TRBV5-1 and TRBJ2-7; D not certain. The CDR3 consists of 13 residues. Per the germline V gene, CDR1 is SGHRS and CDR2 is YFSETQ. Trimming removed 0 bases from V and 3 bases from J, with 7 bases in between. CDR3 coding DNA: TGCGCCAGCAGCTTGGGACTCTTCTACGAGCAGTACTTC. Its translation: CASSLGLFYEQYF.

Only one count was recorded for this clone. CDR3 DNA sequence: TGTGCCAGCACGGTAGATATCCGACTAGCGGGAGGGTCTAACCATCTCACAGATACGCAGTATTTT. Translated, it gives CASTVDIRLAGGSNHLTDTQYF. The gene calls are TRBV28 and TRBJ2-3; 14 nucleotides match TRBD2. CDR3 size: 22 residues. J lost 2 bases, V lost 7 bases, and 23 bases had no gene match. Germline V gene sequence: CDR1 MDHEN, CDR2 SYDVKM.

As concerns this clone: This likely came from a read error, as a far larger clone is one base away. Within the sample, other DNA sequences also encode this same CDR3. This sequence joins TRBV4-3 and TRBJ2-6; 7 bases align to TRBD1. The V gene's germline CDR1 is LGHNA and CDR2 YSLEER. The CDR3 sequence is 16 residues long. J gave up 4 bases and V 0 bases, and 3 bases lay outside the gene matches. This CDR3 reads CASSQETGSGANVLTF. DNA of the CDR3: TGCGCCAGCAGCCAAGAGACAGGGTCCGGGGCCAACGTCCTGACTTTC.

The V and J genes are TRBV5-4 and TRBJ2-1; 12 bases line up with TRBD2. This CDR3 has 15 residues. V gave up 4 bases and J gave up 9 bases; unmatched junction bases: 8. The V gene's germline CDR1 is SGHNT and CDR2 YYREEE (reference sequence). The CDR3 sequence is CASSAPGLAGLEQFF. CDR3 sequence (DNA): TGTGCCAGCAGCGCTCCGGGACTAGCGGGCCTTGAGCAGTTCTTC.

The J gene is TRBJ1-6, the V gene TRBV7-8; TRBD1 agrees at 9 bases. The germline gives CDR1 SGHVS, CDR2 FQNEAQ. V shed 2 bases and J 7 bases; nucleotides not matched to a gene: 3. This CDR3 is built from 15 residues. CDR3 sequence reads: CASSLSGTGNSPLHF. The DNA for the CDR3 is TGTGCCAGCAGCTTATCCGGGACAGGGAATTCACCCCTCCACTTT.

The CDR3 spells CASSLVAGSVYGYTF. CDR3 DNA sequence: TGTGCCAGCAGCTTGGTTGCAGGGTCGGTCTATGGCTACACCTTC. V is TRBV5-6 and J is TRBJ1-2; perhaps TRBD1 as D (5 bases). Germline-derived CDR1 and CDR2 are SGHDT and YYEEEE. The CDR3 is 15 amino acids. With 0 bases removed from V and 4 bases from J, the gap between germline ends came to 13 bases.

This chain joins TRBV6-5 and TRBJ1-2; unclear D gene. The CDR3 has 13 residues. The germline V gene encodes CDR1 MNHEY and CDR2 SVGAGI. V lost 8 bases, J lost 2 bases, and 12 bases lay in between. CDR3 sequence reads: CASGGIQNYGYTF. The CDR3 nucleotides read TGTGCCAGCGGAGGAATACAGAACTATGGCTACACCTTC.

The V call is TRBV5-4, the J call TRBJ1-5; 12 nucleotides agree with TRBD1. Germline-derived CDR1 and CDR2 are SGHNT and YYREEE (reference sequence). The CDR3 is 17 residues long. J lost 2 bases, V lost 0 bases, and 3 bases had no gene match. The CDR3, as DNA: TGTGCCAGCAGCTTGGGGGGACAGGGGGCCGGCAATCAGCCCCAGCATTTT. It translates to CASSLGGQGAGNQPQHF.

This sequence joins TRBV28 and TRBJ1-5, with TRBD1 matching 10 bases. The CDR3 has 15 residues. V dropped 7 bases and J dropped 6; count of bases not matched to a gene: 9. The germline V gene has CDR1 MDHEN and CDR2 SYDVKM. The CDR3 loop is CASKEGTGVGQPQHF. The CDR3 DNA follows: TGTGCCAGCAAAGAAGGGACAGGGGTGGGTCAGCCCCAGCATTTT.